This TCR beta chain was sequenced in a study of blood T cell repertoires in COVID-19. Study details: Whether acute or convalescent, the COVID-19 samples came from the United States, Italy and Spain.

Per the original methods: Reference gene primer amplification gave estimated nucleated cell counts. Here immunoSEQ multiplex PCR was the method, and the copy in TCRdb shows in-frame clones only, minus some. That table is the source of V, J and clone size, and D and trimming were worked out from the DNA. The repertoire holds 250,000 to 300,000 clones, more than 85% seen once, with approximately 9% in the top ten. The CDR3 runs to 14 residues. Germline V gene data show CDR1 as MNHEY and CDR2 as SVGEGT. Deletions cut 5 bases from V and 7 bases from J, with 17 bases between. The study drew participants aged about 18 to 89 years from 20 to 30 US areas. Self-reported history from a screening survey and questionnaire set each donor's cohort.

The clonotype comes from a man aged 40-55 years who had recovered from COVID-19. The J gene is TRBJ1-2, the V gene TRBV6-2 or TRBV6-3; tentative D call: TRBD1 (5 bases). Sequenced input: PBMCs or T cells enriched from blood (not recorded which). CDR3 region: CASSPGLPGSGYTF. The CDR3 DNA sequence: TGTGCCAGCAGTCCGGGGCTCCCCGGGAGTGGCTACACCTTC.